One sample yielded the 14 T cell receptor beta chains listed below, sequenced in a study of shared clonotypes between healthy human individuals. Naive CD8 isolation took CD45RO-negative cells positively selected for CCR7 and excluded terminally differentiated effector memory CD45RA+ cells. Produced via immunoSEQ multiplex PCR; TCRdb's table is partial and in-frame only. In the table there are hundreds of thousands of clones, 80% to 95% of which are singletons. Sequencing used naive CD8+ T cells sorted from blood. These receptors all stem from a man younger than 45 in good health.

The chain combines TRBV9 with TRBJ2-1; 12 nucleotides match TRBD1. Trimming at V came to 4 bases and at J to 9 bases, leaving 5 bases not matched to a gene. Germline values: CDR1 SGDLS, CDR2 YYNGEE. The CDR3 has 14 residues. The CDR3 nucleotides read TGTGCCAGCAGCCCCGGGACAGGGGGCGGTGAGCAGTTCTTC. Encoded protein: CASSPGTGGGEQFF.

V usage is TRBV2 and J usage is TRBJ2-3, with 12 bases lining up with TRBD2. After removal of 11 bases from V and 2 bases from J, the junction contained 5 bases not matched to a gene. The CDR3 consists of 14 residues. CDR1 is SNHLY and CDR2 is FYNNEI in the germline V gene. CDR3 in amino acids: CAGTSGLLTDTQYF. In DNA, the CDR3 is TGTGCCGGGACTAGCGGGTTACTCACAGATACGCAGTATTTT. Full variable domain (remainder filled in from reference TRBV2 and TRBJ2-3): EPEVTQTPSHQVTQMGQEVILRCVPISNHLYFYWYRQILGQKVEFLVSFYNNEISEKSEIFDDQFSVERPDGSNFTLKIRSTKLEDSAMYFCAGTSGLLTDTQYFGPGTRLTVL.

The chain couples TRBV27 to TRBJ2-5; D possibly corresponds to TRBD1 (6 bases). CDR3 size: 13 residues. Germline CDR1 and CDR2: MNHEY and SMNVEV (reference sequence). V dropped 8 bases and J dropped 4 bases, with 14 bases sitting between them. Here the CDR3 DNA reads TGTGCCAGCGGACCTTGGGGGCCAGAGACCCAGTACTTC. Its translation is CASGPWGPETQYF.

The chain has TRBV9 and TRBJ2-7, with TRBD1 identical over 7 bases. The CDR3 extends over 15 amino acids. Germline V CDR1 and CDR2: SGDLS, YYNGEE. Trimming removed 4 bases from V and 2 bases from J; junction bases left unmatched: 9. The CDR3 region is CASSPGQATPYEQYF. The CDR3 DNA follows: TGTGCCAGCAGCCCCGGACAGGCGACTCCCTACGAGCAGTACTTC.

This chain links TRBV19 with TRBJ2-3; D might be TRBD2 (5 bases). CDR1 and CDR2 from the germline V gene are LNHDA and SQIVND (reference sequence). The CDR3 runs 13 residues. Trimming cost V 2 bases and J 6 bases, with 9 bases left between them. Here the CDR3 DNA reads TGTGCCAGTAGTATATCGGGGTGGGATACGCAGTATTTT. Amino acids: CASSISGWDTQYF.

The chain has TRBV4-1 and TRBJ2-2; no clear D gene. The V end was cut by 0 bases, the J end by 0 bases, with 8 bases between. This CDR3 region has 16 residues. CDR1 is MGHRA and CDR2 is YSYEKL in the germline V gene. CDR3 sequence: CASSQERTTNTGELFF. The CDR3 DNA is TGCGCCAGCAGCCAAGAGCGAACAACGAACACCGGGGAGCTGTTTTTT.

The chain recombines TRBV5-4 with TRBJ2-3, with D possibly TRBD2 on 5 matching bases. The CDR3 loop spans 19 amino acids. Germline V gene lookup returns CDR1 SGHNT and CDR2 YYREEE (reference sequence). Trimming took 4 bases from V and 2 from J, leaving 26 bases between them. The CDR3 DNA reads as TGTGCCAGCAGCCAAGTTCCAAAAGTTTCGGACTGGACCACAGATACGCAGTATTTT. It specifies CASSQVPKVSDWTTDTQYF. Looking up the rest from reference TRBV5-4 and TRBJ2-3 gives the full variable domain: ETGVTQSPTHLIKTRGQQVTLRCSSQSGHNTVSWYQQALGQGPQFIFQYYREEENGRGNFPPRFSGLQFPNYSSELNVNALELDDSALYLCASSQVPKVSDWTTDTQYFGPGTRLTVL.

This clone was seen a few times. The chain joins TRBV7-2 to TRBJ1-1; TRBD1 aligns across 7 bases. Germline assignment: CDR1 SGHTA and CDR2 FQGNSA. The junction had 9 bases not matched to a gene; V was cut back by 5 bases and J by 6 bases. The CDR3 totals 14 residues. This CDR3 is CASSARQGWPEAFF. CDR3 coding DNA: TGTGCCAGCAGCGCACGACAGGGTTGGCCTGAAGCTTTCTTT.

The V and J genes are TRBV7-9 and TRBJ2-2; D is undetermined. The CDR3 runs 15 residues. The V end was cut by 2 bases, the J end by 4 bases, with 11 bases between. Germline V gene data show CDR1 as SEHNR and CDR2 as FQNEAQ (reference sequence). CDR3 sequence reads: CASSLSQVSTGELFF. The CDR3 nucleotides are TGTGCCAGCAGCTTAAGCCAAGTGTCCACCGGGGAGCTGTTTTTT.

The rearrangement uses TRBV15 and TRBJ2-7; 9 nucleotides agree with TRBD1. CDR3 length: 13 amino acids. V shed 3 bases and J 6 bases; nucleotides not matched to a gene: 3. CDR1 and CDR2 from the germline V gene are LNHNV and YYDKDF (reference sequence). CDR3 in DNA: TGTGCCACCAGCAGTACAGGGGGCGGCGAGCAGTACTTC. Its translation is CATSSTGGGEQYF.

The chain has TRBV4-1 and TRBJ2-1; D not certain. Looked up from germline, CDR1 is MGHRA and CDR2 is YSYEKL. V gave up 3 bases and J gave up 4 bases, with 10 bases separating them. CDR3 size: 14 residues. In DNA, the CDR3 is TGCGCCAGCAGCCAGGGCGCTACGTACAATGAGCAGTTCTTC. Encoded protein: CASSQGATYNEQFF.

CDR3 amino acids: CASSLAHGQGNYEQYF. For the CDR3, the DNA is TGTGCCAGCAGCTTAGCGCATGGCCAGGGAAACTACGAGCAGTACTTC. The chain carries TRBV7-8 and TRBJ2-7; tentative D call: TRBD1 (5 bases). The CDR3 totals 16 residues. Deletions cut 0 bases from V and 3 bases from J, with 15 bases between. The V gene's germline CDR1 is SGHVS and CDR2 FQNEAQ.

Details on this clone: This sample includes further DNA sequences coding for the same CDR3. The chain joins TRBV6-5 to TRBJ2-7; 7 bases map to TRBD1. Per germline, CDR1 MNHEY and CDR2 SVGAGI. Germline trimming cut 3 bases from V and 5 bases from J; bases unmatched to any gene: 4. This CDR3 is built from 13 residues. DNA of the CDR3: TGTGCCAGCAGTTATCTCGGACAGGACGAGCAGTACTTC. Residues: CASSYLGQDEQYF.

The chain uses TRBV13 and TRBJ2-5; perhaps TRBD2 as D (6 bases). In germline, CDR1 is PRHDT, CDR2 FYEKMQ (reference sequence). The CDR3 spans 13 residues. Between the trimmed V and J ends, which lost 5 bases and 2 bases, there was a span of 9 bases. The CDR3: CASSLASQETQYF. The CDR3 DNA sequence: TGTGCCAGCAGCCTAGCGTCTCAAGAGACCCAGTACTTC.